The entry below gives a single TCR beta chain sequence along with its context. The antigen is undetermined. This sample is drawn from a study of cytomegalovirus exposure and HLA in healthy donors. Study findings and constraints: Per a prior analysis, the majority of TCR beta V segments were productive roughly 90% or roughly 30% of the time. Common viral pathogens were later found to be apparently linked to several of the most significant clusters. Exclusion applied to some V segments, including TRBV6-2 and TRBV6-3, as they were indistinguishable.

Germline V gene data show CDR1 as LNHDA and CDR2 as SQIVND (reference sequence). Losses at the gene ends were 4 bases for V and 1 base for J; bases not matched to a gene: 4. The CDR3 has 15 amino acids. Primers: 60 Vbeta forward and 13 Jbeta reverse. Method: immunoSEQ multiplex PCR; TCRdb's copy keeps in-frame clones and lacks some. The data show 150,000 or so clones, over 70% seen once. Sequenced input: PBMCs. This receptor was identified in a man aged 25 to 40 in good health and CMV-seropositive. The chain has TRBV19 and TRBJ1-1; 9 nucleotides align to TRBD1. The CDR3 spells CASSRGQGRNTEAFF. In DNA form, the CDR3 reads TGTGCCAGTAGTAGGGGACAGGGAAGGAACACTGAAGCTTTCTTT.